The 17 T cell receptor beta chains reported below all come from one sample, sequenced in a study of T cell responses to AZD1222 COVID-19 vaccine. The table came from immunoSEQ multiplex PCR; TCRdb's copy has only in-frame clones and leaves some out. The sample shows over 110,000 clones, over 85% of them seen only once. The specimen comprised peripheral blood, sampled on day 0 of AZD1222 vaccination. The receptor set was obtained from an adult in good health.

This chain connects TRBV5-1 to TRBJ2-1; TRBD2 matches at 12 bases. Germline CDR1 and CDR2: SGHRS and YFSETQ. The CDR3 has 15 residues. V shed 4 bases and J 7 bases; nucleotides not matched to a gene: 6. The CDR3 DNA is TGCGCCAGCAGCACTACCGGGACTAGCGGGAATGAGCAGTTCTTC. Translated: CASSTTGTSGNEQFF.

The CDR3: CASSQLGGDRGISAFF. CDR3 nucleotide sequence: TGTGCCAGCAGCCAGTTAGGAGGGGACAGGGGGATAAGCGCTTTCTTT. The V call is TRBV14, the J call TRBJ1-1, with 11 positions matching TRBD1. Germline trimming cut 3 bases from V and 11 bases from J; bases unmatched to any gene: 14. The CDR3 is made up of 16 amino acids. Germline CDR1 and CDR2: SGHDN and FVKESK. Full variable domain (remainder filled in from reference TRBV14 and TRBJ1-1): EAGVTQFPSHSVIEKGQTVTLRCDPISGHDNLYWYRRVMGKEIKFLLHFVKESKQDESGMPNNRFLAERTGGTYSTLKVQPAELEDSGVYFCASSQLGGDRGISAFFGQGTRLTVV.

This chain joins TRBV4-3 and TRBJ2-1; TRBD1 matches 9 bases. CDR1 is LGHNA and CDR2 is YSLEER in the germline V gene. This CDR3 comprises 13 residues. V lost 4 bases and J lost 10; bases outside the gene matches: 5. The chain's CDR3 is CASSPRDRAEQFF. The CDR3 bases are TGCGCCAGCAGCCCCCGGGACAGGGCGGAGCAGTTCTTC.

V gene TRBV18 combines with J gene TRBJ1-1, with TRBD1 matching 9 bases. V gave up 3 bases and J gave up 1 base; unmatched junction bases: 6. The CDR3 extends over 16 amino acids. Germline CDR1 reads KGHSH; CDR2 reads LQKENI. CDR3: CASSPSMTGGNTEAFF. The CDR3 DNA follows: TGTGCCAGCTCACCTTCGATGACAGGGGGGAACACTGAAGCTTTCTTT. The variable domain in full, completed from reference TRBV18 and TRBJ1-1, reads NAGVMQNPRHLVRRRGQEARLRCSPMKGHSHVYWYRQLPEEGLKFMVYLQKENIIDESGMPKERFSAEFPKEGPSILRIQQVVRGDSAAYFCASSPSMTGGNTEAFFGQGTRLTVV.

The chain links TRBV28 to TRBJ1-5; D not resolved. The CDR3 runs to 15 residues. The V gene lost 4 bases and the J gene lost 0 bases, with 10 bases spanning the gap. Germline V gene sequence: CDR1 MDHEN, CDR2 SYDVKM. CDR3: CASSSQSDSNQPQHF. CDR3 bases: TGTGCCAGCAGTTCCCAGAGTGATAGCAATCAGCCCCAGCATTTT.

The chain recombines TRBV4-2 with TRBJ2-2; D tentatively fits TRBD1 or TRBD2 (5 bases each). Germline CDR1 LGHNA, CDR2 YNFKEQ. The CDR3 runs 17 residues. Trimming removed 3 bases at V and 4 bases at J, with 18 bases between. The CDR3 region has the DNA TGTGCCAGCAGCCAGGACGCGAGGGGCGAGATCACCGGGGAGCTGTTTTTT. Translating it yields CASSQDARGEITGELFF.

The CDR3 is CASSIGVVHEKLFF. The CDR3 nucleotides read TGTGCCAGTAGTATAGGGGTCGTGCATGAAAAACTGTTTTTT. The V call is TRBV19, the J call TRBJ1-4; D is unresolved. Germline V CDR1 and CDR2: LNHDA, SQIVND (reference sequence). The V and J ends lost 1 base and 6 bases respectively, with 9 bases between them. The CDR3 has 14 residues.

This chain links TRBV6-2 or TRBV6-3 with TRBJ2-2; 7 positions match TRBD1. Trimming removed 5 bases from V and 6 bases from J; junction bases left unmatched: 6. From germline, CDR1 is MNHEY and CDR2 SVGEGT. The CDR3 extends over 14 amino acids. The CDR3 reads CASSHDREPGELFF. The CDR3 DNA is TGTGCCAGCAGTCATGACAGGGAGCCCGGGGAGCTGTTTTTT.

The rearrangement links TRBV27 to TRBJ2-2; 10 positions match TRBD1. The CDR3 is 15 residues long. Germline loops: CDR1 MNHEY, CDR2 SMNVEV (reference sequence). V shed 4 bases and J 5 bases; nucleotides not matched to a gene: 4. This CDR3 is CASSSPDRGTGELFF. The CDR3 DNA is TGTGCCAGCAGTTCCCCGGACAGGGGGACCGGGGAGCTGTTTTTT.

This rearrangement joins TRBV21-1 to TRBJ2-7. TRBV21-1 is labeled a pseudogene. The CDR3 loop spans 15 amino acids. CDR3 sequence reads: CASRPPSENSYEQYF. The CDR3 DNA reads as TGTGCCAGCAGACCCCCGTCAGAGAACTCCTACGAGCAGTACTTC.

The gene calls are TRBV7-9 and TRBJ2-1; 11 bases are a match to TRBD2. From germline, CDR1 is SEHNR and CDR2 FQNEAQ (reference sequence). The length of the CDR3 is 15 residues. The V and J ends lost 1 base and 10 bases, in that order; junction bases with no gene match: 6. The CDR3 DNA is TGTGCCAGCAGCTTAGATGGTAGCGGGGGGGAAGAGCAGTTCTTC. The encoded protein is CASSLDGSGGEEQFF. The full variable domain, completed using reference TRBV7-9 and TRBJ2-1, is DTGVSQNPRHKITKRGQNVTFRCDPISEHNRLYWYRQTLGQGPEFLTYFQNEAQLEKSRLLSDRFSAERPKGSFSTLEIQRTEQGDSAMYLCASSLDGSGGEEQFFGPGTRLTVL.

The chain uses TRBV7-9 and TRBJ2-1; tentative D call: TRBD2 (5 bases). The CDR3 loop spans 13 amino acids. CDR1 is SEHNR, CDR2 FQNEAQ, per germline (reference sequence). V dropped 5 bases and J dropped 10 bases, with 15 bases sitting between them. The CDR3 DNA sequence: TGTGCCAGCAGCCCCCGAACTAGTCGCGAGCAGTTCTTC. This encodes CASSPRTSREQFF.

The V call is TRBV14, the J call TRBJ2-2; 8 positions agree with TRBD1. V dropped 6 bases and J dropped 1; count of bases not matched to a gene: 4. The CDR3 is 15 amino acids. Germline V gives CDR1 SGHDN, CDR2 FVKESK. In DNA, the CDR3 is TGTGCCAGCAGACGGACAGGGAAGAACACCGGGGAGCTGTTTTTT. It codes for CASRRTGKNTGELFF.

The chain couples TRBV19 to TRBJ1-1; 7 bases are shared with TRBD1. The CDR3 has 17 residues. Trimming took 0 bases from V and 4 from J; bases not matched to a gene: 11. Germline lookup yields CDR1 LNHDA and CDR2 SQIVND (reference sequence). CDR3 residues: CASSIDRGLTSGTEAFF. In DNA form, the CDR3 reads TGTGCCAGTAGTATAGATAGGGGGCTCACGTCAGGCACTGAAGCTTTCTTT.

The chain has TRBV5-1 and TRBJ1-6; D perhaps matches TRBD1 (6 bases). From germline, CDR1 is SGHRS and CDR2 YFSETQ. This CDR3 spans 14 amino acids. Trimming removed 4 bases at V and 7 bases at J, with 12 bases between. CDR3 bases: TGCGCCAGCAGCACTCAGGGGAGGAATTCACCCCTCCACTTT. Its translation is CASSTQGRNSPLHF. Filled out from reference TRBV5-1 and TRBJ1-6, the complete variable domain reads KAGVTQTPRYLIKTRGQQVTLSCSPISGHRSVSWYQQTPGQGLQFLFEYFSETQRNKGNFPGRFSGRQFSNSRSEMNVSTLELGDSALYLCASSTQGRNSPLHFGNGTRLTVT.

This chain joins TRBV28 and TRBJ1-4; possibly TRBD1 for D (5 bases). The germline V gene encodes CDR1 MDHEN and CDR2 SYDVKM. The CDR3 sequence is 14 residues long. With 5 bases removed from V and 7 bases from J, the gap between germline ends came to 14 bases. This chain's CDR3 is CASSLRGTGEKLFF. The CDR3 bases are TGTGCCAGCAGTCTTAGGGGAACAGGTGAAAAACTGTTTTTT.

V usage is TRBV4-2 and J usage is TRBJ2-1; D might be TRBD1 (6 bases). Germline-derived CDR1 and CDR2 are LGHNA and YNFKEQ. The CDR3 runs 13 residues. Deletions cut 3 bases from V and 14 bases from J, with 17 bases between. CDR3 loop: CASSHHNQGWEFF. For the CDR3, the DNA is TGTGCCAGCAGCCATCACAACCAGGGGTGGGAGTTCTTC.